The 14 T cell receptor beta chains presented below share a single source sample, sequenced in a study of blood T cell repertoires in COVID-19. Assay: immunoSEQ multiplex PCR; the TCRdb copy retains only in-frame clones and omits some. The data hold under 300,000 clones, with 70% to 75% observed a single time. Material for sequencing was peripheral blood. These receptor sequences come from an elderly woman with acute or convalescent COVID-19.

This clone was counted a single time. V and J are TRBV6-2 or TRBV6-3 and TRBJ2-2; D possibly corresponds to TRBD2 (7 bases). Germline CDR1 and CDR2: MNHEY and SVGEGT. The V end lost 2 bases, the J end lost 4 bases, and 17 bases lay between the germline ends. This CDR3 is built from 17 residues. DNA of the CDR3: TGTGCCAGCAGTTACCGGGGGGCCCCCTTACTCACCGGGGAGCTGTTTTTT. Translating gives CASSYRGAPLLTGELFF.

The chain carries TRBV19 and TRBJ1-1; D unresolved. This CDR3 contains 16 residues. Trimming pared 3 bases from V and 4 bases from J, leaving 18 bases between. The V gene's germline CDR1 is LNHDA and CDR2 SQIVND (reference sequence). The DNA for the CDR3 is TGTGCCAGTAGTATCCACCCCGGGAGAGTAGGCACTGAAGCTTTCTTT. Amino acids: CASSIHPGRVGTEAFF.

The rearrangement links TRBV30 to TRBJ1-4; TRBD1 matches 8 bases. Germline V gives CDR1 GTSNPN, CDR2 SVGIG (reference sequence). This CDR3 has 14 amino acids. V trimming: 2 bases; J trimming: 8 bases; junction bases outside the gene matches: 7. This CDR3 reads CAWSITGGEEKLFF. CDR3 coding DNA: TGTGCCTGGAGTATAACAGGGGGAGAAGAAAAACTGTTTTTT.

The CDR3 DNA reads as TGCAGTGCTCCTCTAGCACGTACGCAGTATTTT. This codes for CSAPLARTQYF. The chain has TRBV20-1 and TRBJ2-3; tentative D call: TRBD2 (5 bases). CDR1 DFQATT and CDR2 SNEGSKA come from the germline V gene (reference sequence). CDR3 length: 11 residues. The V gene lost 5 bases and the J gene lost 8 bases, with 11 bases spanning the gap.

The chain has TRBV19 and TRBJ1-2, with 8 bases matching TRBD1. Germline-derived CDR1 and CDR2 are LNHDA and SQIVND (reference sequence). The CDR3 spans 12 residues. V shed 10 bases and J 7 bases; nucleotides not matched to a gene: 8. The CDR3 DNA reads TGTGCCACCAGAGGACAGGGTCTTGGCTACACCTTC. This gives the protein CATRGQGLGYTF.

This sequence joins TRBV5-4 and TRBJ1-6, with D perhaps matching TRBD1 (6 bases). CDR1 and CDR2 from the germline V gene are SGHNT and YYREEE (reference sequence). The V and J ends lost 1 base and 3 bases respectively, with 11 bases between them. The CDR3 totals 16 residues. CDR3 nucleotides: TGTGCCAGCAGCTTGATTCCAGGGGACTATAATTCACCCCTCCACTTT. This encodes CASSLIPGDYNSPLHF.

The gene calls are TRBV11-2 and TRBJ1-1; no reliable D call. V was pared by 0 bases and J by 1 base, with 6 bases between. Germline CDR1 is SGHAT and CDR2 is FQNNGV. The CDR3 runs to 14 residues. In nucleotides, the CDR3 is TGTGCCAGCAGCTTAGATCCAGGGAACACTGAAGCTTTCTTT. This gives the protein CASSLDPGNTEAFF.

The rearrangement joins TRBV11-2 to TRBJ2-3; D is perhaps TRBD2 (5 bases). The CDR3 runs to 15 residues. CDR1 is SGHAT and CDR2 is FQNNGV in the germline V gene. The V end was cut by 5 bases, the J end by 3 bases, with 15 bases between. CDR3: CASSPRVPWTDTQYF. Here the CDR3 DNA reads TGTGCCAGCAGCCCGCGGGTCCCCTGGACAGATACGCAGTATTTT.

The chain couples TRBV18 to TRBJ2-5; TRBD1 agrees at 10 bases. V was pared by 3 bases and J by 3 bases, with 13 bases of the junction left unmatched. Germline CDR1 and CDR2: KGHSH and LQKENI. The CDR3 contains 18 residues. The CDR3 sequence: CASSPLSPGQGRKETQYF. CDR3 bases: TGTGCCAGCTCACCCCTCTCCCCGGGACAGGGGAGAAAAGAGACCCAGTACTTC.

The chain combines TRBV2 with TRBJ1-1, with D perhaps TRBD1 (5 bases). The V gene's germline CDR1 is SNHLY and CDR2 FYNNEI. The CDR3 consists of 15 residues. Trimming cost V 4 bases and J 1 base, with 13 bases left between them. The CDR3: CASSGGPASNTEAFF. The CDR3 DNA reads TGTGCCAGCAGTGGGGGCCCCGCGTCGAACACTGAAGCTTTCTTT.

This clone has a handful of counts. The V call is TRBV2, the J call TRBJ2-7; D is unresolved. The V and J ends lost 3 bases and 2 bases respectively, with 5 bases between them. The germline CDR1 and CDR2 sequences are SNHLY and FYNNEI. The CDR3 has 12 residues. As DNA, the CDR3 is TGTGCCAGCAGTGATAATCCCTACGAGCAGTACTTC. This translates into CASSDNPYEQYF.

The chain recombines TRBV5-1 with TRBJ1-2; TRBD1 matches at 11 bases. This CDR3 is 17 amino acids long. The J segment lost 1 base and the V segment lost 4 bases, leaving 9 bases of the junction unmatched. Germline CDR1 is SGHRS and CDR2 is YFSETQ. This CDR3 is CASSIGQGAVGNYGYTF. CDR3 coding DNA: TGCGCCAGCAGCATAGGACAGGGGGCGGTTGGTAACTATGGCTACACCTTC.

This clone was seen more than once but under ten times. The chain is built from TRBV10-3 and TRBJ1-2; 9 bases are a match to TRBD1. Germline values: CDR1 ENHRY, CDR2 SYGVKD. Trimming took 6 bases from V and 2 from J; bases not matched to a gene: 1. This CDR3 comprises 13 residues. The CDR3 coding sequence is TGTGCCATCAGGACAGGGGGGAACTATGGCTACACCTTC. This gives the protein CAIRTGGNYGYTF.

CDR3 in DNA: TGTGCCAGCAGCTTAGTTGGCAGGGACTACGAGCAGTACTTC. Protein product: CASSLVGRDYEQYF. The chain recombines TRBV11-3 with TRBJ2-7; D may be TRBD1 (5 bases). The CDR3 is 14 residues long. Germline CDR1 and CDR2: SGHNT and YENEEA. The V and J ends lost 1 base and 3 bases respectively, with 10 bases between them. Filled out from reference TRBV11-3 and TRBJ2-7, the complete variable domain reads EAGVVQSPRYKIIEKKQPVAFWCNPISGHNTLYWYLQNLGQGPELLIRYENEEAVDDSQLPKDRFSAERLKGVDSTLKIQPAELGDSAVYLCASSLVGRDYEQYFGPGTRLTVT.